This TCR beta chain was sequenced in a study of T cells in Graves' hyperthyroidism and ophthalmopathy. The source material, RNA transcripts, was used to amplify TCR beta CDR3 regions. Carried out on the TCR CDR3, a first-round RT-PCR used the HTBI primer set. TCRdb analysed the multiplex PCR reads with MiXCR anew, one entry per CDR3 protein. The sample yields about 570,000 distinct CDR3 sequences, under 60% seen once. This clonotype has ten or more counts. What was sequenced was peripheral blood or thyroid tissue (not recorded which). The receptor's source is an adult woman with Graves' disease, either hyperthyroidism or ophthalmopathy (not recorded which).

CDR3 coding DNA: TGTGCCAGCAGGGGAGCGGGAGGGACCGGGGAGCTGTTTTTT. It translates to CASRGAGGTGELFF. This sequence joins TRBV11-2 and TRBJ2-2, with 10 bases that match TRBD2. With V trimmed by 6 bases and J by 5 bases, 3 bases remained unmatched. This CDR3 spans 14 amino acids. CDR1 is SGHAT, CDR2 FQNNGV, per germline.